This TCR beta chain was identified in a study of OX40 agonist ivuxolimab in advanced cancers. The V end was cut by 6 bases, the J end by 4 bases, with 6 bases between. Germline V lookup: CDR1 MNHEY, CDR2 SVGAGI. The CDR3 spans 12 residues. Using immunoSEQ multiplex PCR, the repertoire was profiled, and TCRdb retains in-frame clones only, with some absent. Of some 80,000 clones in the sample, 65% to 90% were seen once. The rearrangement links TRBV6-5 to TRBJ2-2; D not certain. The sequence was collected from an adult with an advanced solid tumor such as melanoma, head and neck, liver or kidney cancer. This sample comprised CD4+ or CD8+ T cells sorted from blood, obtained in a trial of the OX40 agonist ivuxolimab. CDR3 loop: CASRPSTGELFF. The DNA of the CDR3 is TGTGCCAGCAGACCCTCCACCGGGGAGCTGTTTTTT.